Shown below are 4 T cell receptor beta chains from a single sample sequenced in a study of early T cells in non-severe SARS-CoV-2 infection. In TCRdb, the 5' RACE reads were re-called with MiXCR into one record per CDR3 protein. The table has 25,000 to 35,000 distinct CDR3 sequences, 5.5% to 8% seen once. The sequenced sample consisted of whole blood. Receptor source: an adult who was a healthcare worker with PCR-confirmed SARS-CoV-2 infection or an uninfected control (not recorded which).

This clonotype was detected ten times or more. The CDR3 DNA reads as TGTGCCAGCAGCCGGACAGTAACGAAACTAGCACCCCTCCACTTT. Its translation is CASSRTVTKLAPLHF. The chain combines TRBV5-6 with TRBJ1-6; possible D gene TRBD1, 6 bases. CDR1 and CDR2 from the germline V gene are SGHDT and YYEEEE. The CDR3 is 15 residues long. V dropped 4 bases and J dropped 11 bases, with 19 bases sitting between them.

The chain combines TRBV5-1 with TRBJ2-3; D is unclear. V lost 0 bases, J lost 4 bases, and 12 bases lay in between. The CDR3 extends over 15 amino acids. Looked up from germline, CDR1 is SGHRS and CDR2 is YFSETQ. The CDR3, as DNA: TGCGCCAGCAGCTTGGCCGGAATAGGCTCAGATACGCAGTATTTT. This sequence encodes CASSLAGIGSDTQYF.

The chain employs TRBV18 and TRBJ1-5; 7 bases map to TRBD1. The V and J ends lost 4 bases and 7 bases, in that order; junction bases with no gene match: 7. The CDR3 spans 14 residues. Germline V gene data show CDR1 as KGHSH and CDR2 as LQKENI. The CDR3 sequence: CASSLTGRGQPQHF. The CDR3 DNA follows: TGTGCCAGCTCACTGACAGGGAGAGGGCAGCCCCAGCATTTT. Using reference TRBV18 and TRBJ1-5 for the parts outside the CDR3, the full variable domain is NAGVMQNPRHLVRRRGQEARLRCSPMKGHSHVYWYRQLPEEGLKFMVYLQKENIIDESGMPKERFSAEFPKEGPSILRIQQVVRGDSAAYFCASSLTGRGQPQHFGDGTRLSIL.

This clonotype was counted at least ten times. V and J are TRBV13 and TRBJ2-3, with TRBD1 identical over 7 bases. The germline CDR1 and CDR2 sequences are PRHDT and FYEKMQ (reference sequence). The CDR3 covers 12 residues. V dropped 4 bases and J dropped 13; count of bases not matched to a gene: 8. The DNA for the CDR3 is TGTGCCAGCAGCTCCCCGGGACAGAAAAAGTATTTT. This codes for CASSSPGQKKYF.